The T cell receptor beta chain described here comes from a study of immune cell composition in non-small cell lung cancer. Study outcomes and limitations: In adenocarcinoma, maximal tumour-associated clone frequency tracked TIL tumour reactivity.

CDR1 and CDR2 from the germline V gene are SGHVS and FNYEAQ. The CDR3 length is 16 residues. V lost 0 bases and J 0 bases, leaving 9 bases between the germline ends. The protocol was immunoSEQ multiplex PCR, while the TCRdb copy is restricted to in-frame clones and leaves out a portion. The data contain approximately 2,200 clones, more than 60% of them seen just once; the ten biggest clones take up 28%. Concerning this clone: Its antigen is as yet unknown.

Normal lung was taken at the farthest possible site, at least 3 cm from tumour. The sequence was obtained from a human donor with non-small cell lung cancer. Sequencing was done on a sample of non-adjacent lung tissue. This chain links TRBV7-6 with TRBJ2-1, with D possibly TRBD2 on 5 matching bases. As DNA, the CDR3 is TGTGCCAGCAGCTTAGCTTCTAGCTTCTCCTACAATGAGCAGTTCTTC. Protein sequence: CASSLASSFSYNEQFF.